A single sample gave rise to the 5 T cell receptor beta chains below, sequenced in a study of T cell repertoires in cytomegalovirus infection. TCRdb used MiXCR to reprocess the reads, holding one entry per CDR3 protein. This table has 84,000 or so distinct CDR3 sequences, roughly half appearing once. Which antigens these TCRs recognize remains unknown. The input for sequencing was CD8+ T cells from cultured PBMCs, taken from culture after CMV antigen stimulation. The receptor source for this set is a human donor in good health (CMV status not recorded). Some clones in this sample may be carry-over from other donors' samples.

This chain links TRBV2 with TRBJ2-7; D gene ambiguous. The germline V and J ends were trimmed by 6 bases and 5 bases, with 17 bases remaining between them. CDR3 size: 14 residues. Germline V gene lookup returns CDR1 SNHLY and CDR2 FYNNEI. CDR3 loop: CASRVTRTVHEQYF. The CDR3 region has the DNA TGTGCCAGCAGGGTGACAAGAACGGTCCACGAGCAGTACTTC.

CDR3 DNA: TGTGCCAGCAGTGGAGGTGGGACAGGGAAAGAGACCCAGTACTTC. Its translation is CASSGGGTGKETQYF. The rearrangement uses TRBV2 and TRBJ2-5; TRBD1 matches 9 bases. CDR1 and CDR2 (germline): SNHLY, FYNNEI. The CDR3 has 15 residues. The trim removed 4 bases at V and 3 bases at J, leaving 6 bases unmatched. Full variable domain (outside the CDR3, taken from reference TRBV2 and TRBJ2-5): EPEVTQTPSHQVTQMGQEVILRCVPISNHLYFYWYRQILGQKVEFLVSFYNNEISEKSEIFDDQFSVERPDGSNFTLKIRSTKLEDSAMYFCASSGGGTGKETQYFGPGTRLLVL.

Only a few counts were recorded for this clonotype. The CDR3 DNA reads as TGTGCCAGCAGAGGCCGCCCAGGGGGGGCAGGAACCTACGAGCAGTACTTC. Its translation is CASRGRPGGAGTYEQYF. The chain has TRBV2 and TRBJ2-7, with D perhaps being TRBD1 or TRBD2 (7 bases each). V was shortened by 6 bases and J by 2 bases, with 23 bases between the two germline ends. Germline CDR1 SNHLY, CDR2 FYNNEI. The CDR3 is 17 residues long.

V and J are TRBV12-3 or TRBV12-4 and TRBJ2-1; a weak D match, TRBD2 (6 bases). The CDR3 length is 13 residues. Trimming stripped 4 bases from V and 5 bases from J, with 9 bases between. In DNA, the CDR3 is TGTGCCAGCAGTTGGAGGGACGACAATGAGCAGTTCTTC. Its protein is CASSWRDDNEQFF.

The chain's CDR3 is CASSTPGQKNTEAFF. As DNA, the CDR3 is TGTGCCAGCAGTACTCCGGGACAAAAGAACACTGAAGCTTTCTTT. The chain combines TRBV6-1 with TRBJ1-1, with D possibly matching TRBD1 (6 bases). This CDR3 contains 15 residues. V gave up 5 bases and J gave up 1 base, with 14 bases separating them. Germline V lookup: CDR1 MNHNS, CDR2 SASEGT.